This T cell receptor beta chain comes out of a study of glioma-infiltrating T cells. The CDR3 loop spans 11 amino acids. Germline assignment: CDR1 GTSNPN and CDR2 SVGIG (reference sequence). Trimming removed 4 bases from V and 6 bases from J, with 8 bases in between. TCR alpha and beta CDR3 regions were amplified from RNA using iRepertoire nested multiplex PCR. For one-step reverse transcription and amplification, about 90-450 ng of tissue mRNA or PBMC total RNA was used. TCRdb ran MiXCR on the multiplex PCR reads and lists one entry per CDR3 protein. The repertoire has approximately 190,000 distinct CDR3 sequences, 32% of them found once; the top ten carry 20%. Worth noting for this clonotype: As yet, its antigen is unknown.

Study-wide results and caveats: CDR3 overlap between tissue and blood was very small. Non-neoplastic patients had below-expected tissue-blood divergence, while all gliomas exceeded expectation.

The V call is TRBV30, the J call TRBJ2-3; D is unclear. The clonotype comes from a human donor with low-grade glioma or glioblastoma, undergoing nonglioma brain surgery, or in good health (not recorded which). The sequenced sample was glioma tissue, nonneoplastic brain tissue, or PBMCs (not recorded which). CDR3 nucleotide sequence: TGTGCCTGGACCAACACGGATACGCAGTATTTT. It specifies CAWTNTDTQYF.